Each of the 11 T cell receptor beta chains below was sequenced from the same sample in a study of shared clonotypes between healthy human individuals. Assay used: immunoSEQ multiplex PCR; TCRdb lists only in-frame clones, some missing. Of over a million clones in the sample, roughly 75% were seen once. Material for sequencing was memory CD4+ T cells sorted from blood. Subset here: CD45RA-negative fraction. The receptors derive from a man aged 18 to 30 in good health.

The J gene is TRBJ1-6, the V gene TRBV7-8, with D perhaps matching TRBD1 (5 bases). Germline lookup yields CDR1 SGHVS and CDR2 FQNEAQ. Trimming stripped 2 bases from V and 10 bases from J, with 12 bases between. The CDR3 length is 14 residues. The CDR3 is CASSLLQGDSPLHF. Written as DNA, the CDR3 is TGTGCCAGCAGCTTATTGCAGGGTGACTCACCCCTCCACTTT.

The chain is built from TRBV6-6 and TRBJ1-1, with D perhaps TRBD1 (5 bases). Looked up from germline, CDR1 is MNHNY and CDR2 is SVGAGI (reference sequence). Trimming cost V 4 bases and J 10 bases, with 10 bases left between them. The CDR3 sequence is 11 residues long. The CDR3 DNA is TGTGCCAGCAGTTGGGGAAGGGGAGCTTTCTTT. Translation: CASSWGRGAFF.

In this sample, this clone turned up once. The chain uses TRBV11-2 and TRBJ1-2; D remains unclear. The CDR3 contains 13 residues. Trimming stripped 5 bases from V and 4 bases from J, with 11 bases between. Germline CDR1 SGHAT, CDR2 FQNNGV. The CDR3 spells CASSLQDAYGYTF. In nucleotides, the CDR3 is TGTGCCAGCAGCCTACAAGACGCCTATGGCTACACCTTC.

This clone has just one count. This chain connects TRBV27 to TRBJ1-2, with D perhaps TRBD1 (6 bases). The V gene's germline CDR1 is MNHEY and CDR2 SMNVEV (reference sequence). Trimming took off 5 bases at V and 4 bases at J, with 17 bases between the two ends. The CDR3 sequence is 15 residues long. CDR3: CASSRAPGTFYGYTF. CDR3 DNA sequence: TGTGCCAGCAGTCGAGCCCCCGGGACATTCTATGGCTACACCTTC.

This chain joins TRBV5-4 and TRBJ2-3; tentatively, D is TRBD1 (6 bases). Germline CDR1 reads SGHNT; CDR2 reads YYREEE (reference sequence). Trimming pared 4 bases from V and 4 bases from J, leaving 13 bases between. The CDR3 sequence is 14 residues long. Here the CDR3 reads CASSQDRGSDTQYF. CDR3 DNA sequence: TGTGCCAGCAGCCAAGATAGGGGGTCAGATACGCAGTATTTT.

The chain employs TRBV5-4 and TRBJ1-2; no clear D gene. V dropped 4 bases and J dropped 7 bases, with 8 bases sitting between them. CDR3 length equals 11 residues. From germline, CDR1 is SGHNT and CDR2 YYREEE (reference sequence). The CDR3 DNA sequence: TGTGCCAGCAGCGCCTTTGGTGGCTACACCTTC. Protein: CASSAFGGYTF.

In its sample, this clone was seen a few times. The chain joins TRBV4-1 to TRBJ1-4; the D is unclear. Germline V gene sequence: CDR1 MGHRA, CDR2 YSYEKL. This CDR3 contains 18 residues. With 1 base removed from V and 2 bases from J, the gap between germline ends came to 17 bases. The CDR3 region has the DNA TGCGCCAGCAGCCAAGGGAAGGGTTTCACAGTTACTAATGAAAAACTGTTTTTT. It specifies CASSQGKGFTVTNEKLFF.

CDR3 DNA: TGTGCCAGCAGTCCACGAACCTTCAGTCAGCCCCAGCATTTT. Translated, it gives CASSPRTFSQPQHF. The V gene is TRBV28, the J gene TRBJ1-5; D is unclear. The CDR3 consists of 14 residues. Between the trimmed V and J ends, which lost 5 bases and 6 bases, there was a span of 14 bases. The germline V gene encodes CDR1 MDHEN and CDR2 SYDVKM. The whole variable domain, filled in from reference TRBV28 and TRBJ1-5, reads DVKVTQSSRYLVKRTGEKVFLECVQDMDHENMFWYRQDPGLGLRLIYFSYDVKMKEKGDIPEGYSVSREKKERFSLILESASTNQTSMYLCASSPRTFSQPQHFGDGTRLSIL.

The chain is built from TRBV2 and TRBJ2-3; 10 bases match TRBD2. CDR3 length: 15 amino acids. Germline V CDR1 and CDR2: SNHLY, FYNNEI. The J segment lost 0 bases and the V segment lost 7 bases, leaving 4 bases of the junction unmatched. The CDR3: CASNKLAGSTDTQYF. For the CDR3, the DNA is TGTGCCAGCAATAAACTAGCGGGAAGCACAGATACGCAGTATTTT.

Worth noting for this clone: This CDR3 is also generated by other DNA sequences in the sample. The chain joins TRBV2 to TRBJ2-1; D is undetermined. The CDR3 has 12 residues. Germline V gene sequence: CDR1 SNHLY, CDR2 FYNNEI. V was shortened by 1 base and J by 3 bases, with 1 base between the two germline ends. CDR3 DNA: TGTGCCAGCAGTGAAGGCTACAATGAGCAGTTCTTC. Protein: CASSEGYNEQFF. The full variable domain, its missing parts supplied by reference TRBV2 and TRBJ2-1, is EPEVTQTPSHQVTQMGQEVILRCVPISNHLYFYWYRQILGQKVEFLVSFYNNEISEKSEIFDDQFSVERPDGSNFTLKIRSTKLEDSAMYFCASSEGYNEQFFGPGTRLTVL.

The CDR3 DNA reads as TGTGCCAGCAGCTTAGATATTGTCGAGTGGACAGGGGGCGAAGATACGCAGTATTTT. Translated: CASSLDIVEWTGGEDTQYF. This chain joins TRBV11-2 and TRBJ2-3; 11 bases line up with TRBD1. This CDR3 is 19 amino acids long. CDR1 SGHAT and CDR2 FQNNGV come from the germline V gene. J was trimmed by 5 bases and V by 0 bases; bases with no gene match: 13.